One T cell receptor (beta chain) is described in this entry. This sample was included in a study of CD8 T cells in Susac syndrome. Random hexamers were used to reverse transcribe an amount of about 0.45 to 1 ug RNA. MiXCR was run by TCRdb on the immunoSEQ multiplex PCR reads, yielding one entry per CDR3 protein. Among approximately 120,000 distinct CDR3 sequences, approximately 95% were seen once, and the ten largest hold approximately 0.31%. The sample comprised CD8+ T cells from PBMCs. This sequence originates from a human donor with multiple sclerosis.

CDR3 bases: TGTGCCAGCAGTTTTAACAGCCCCTATGGCTACACCTTC. Its translation is CASSFNSPYGYTF. The chain links TRBV12-3 or TRBV12-4 to TRBJ1-2; D gene uncertain. V was trimmed by 3 bases and J by 4 bases, leaving 9 bases between them. This CDR3 has 13 amino acids.